The sequence of this TCR beta chain was determined in a study of cytomegalovirus exposure and HLA in healthy donors. The protocol was immunoSEQ multiplex PCR, while the TCRdb copy is restricted to in-frame clones and leaves out a portion. The sample has some 220,000 clones, around 90% seen once. This clone was counted once. What it binds is not known. General observations from the study: Rare TCR sequences dominated, though some public TCRs recurred in many donors.

V trimming: 4 bases; J trimming: 10 bases; junction bases outside the gene matches: 9. The germline V gene encodes CDR1 MNHEY and CDR2 SVGAGI. There are 13 residues in the CDR3. The specimen sequenced was PBMCs. V gene TRBV6-5 combines with J gene TRBJ1-1; TRBD1 matches at 7 bases. This clonotype was obtained from a woman under 30 in good health and CMV-seronegative. The CDR3 loop reads CASSSISQGTAFF. The CDR3 DNA sequence: TGTGCCAGCAGTTCTATATCACAGGGGACAGCTTTCTTT.